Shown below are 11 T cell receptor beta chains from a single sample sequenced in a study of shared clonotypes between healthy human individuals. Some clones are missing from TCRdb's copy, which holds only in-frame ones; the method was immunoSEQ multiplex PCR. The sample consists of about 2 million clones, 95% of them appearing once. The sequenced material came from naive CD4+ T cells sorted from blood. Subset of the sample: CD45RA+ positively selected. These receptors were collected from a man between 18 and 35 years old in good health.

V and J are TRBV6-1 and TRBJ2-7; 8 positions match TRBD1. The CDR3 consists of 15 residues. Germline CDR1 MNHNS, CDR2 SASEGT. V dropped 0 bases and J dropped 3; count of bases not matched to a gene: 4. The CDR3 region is CASSEAGGQVYEQYF. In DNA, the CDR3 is TGTGCCAGCAGTGAAGCCGGGGGACAGGTCTACGAGCAGTACTTC.

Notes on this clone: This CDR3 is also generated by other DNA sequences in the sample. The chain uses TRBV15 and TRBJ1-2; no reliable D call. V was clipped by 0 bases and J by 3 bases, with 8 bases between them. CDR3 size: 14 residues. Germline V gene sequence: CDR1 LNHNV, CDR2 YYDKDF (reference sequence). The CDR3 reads CATSRDRQDYGYTF. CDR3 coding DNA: TGTGCCACCAGCAGAGATCGCCAGGACTATGGCTACACCTTC.

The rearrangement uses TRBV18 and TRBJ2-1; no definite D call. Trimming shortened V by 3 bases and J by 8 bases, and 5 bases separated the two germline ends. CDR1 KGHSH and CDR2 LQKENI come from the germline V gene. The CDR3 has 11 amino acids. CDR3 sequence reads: CASSPAYEQFF. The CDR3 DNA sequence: TGTGCCAGCTCACCCGCGTATGAGCAGTTCTTC.

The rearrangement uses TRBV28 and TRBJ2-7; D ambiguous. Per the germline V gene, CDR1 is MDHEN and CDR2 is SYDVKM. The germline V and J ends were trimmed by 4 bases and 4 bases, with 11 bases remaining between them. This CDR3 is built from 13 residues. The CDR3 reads CASSWRVGYEQYF. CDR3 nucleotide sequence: TGTGCCAGCAGTTGGAGAGTCGGGTACGAGCAGTACTTC.

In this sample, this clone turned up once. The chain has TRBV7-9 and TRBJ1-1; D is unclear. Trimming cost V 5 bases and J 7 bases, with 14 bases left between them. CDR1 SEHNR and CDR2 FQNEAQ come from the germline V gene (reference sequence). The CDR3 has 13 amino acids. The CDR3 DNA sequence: TGTGCCAGCAGCCCCTGGAACACAAGTGAAGCTTTCTTT. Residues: CASSPWNTSEAFF.

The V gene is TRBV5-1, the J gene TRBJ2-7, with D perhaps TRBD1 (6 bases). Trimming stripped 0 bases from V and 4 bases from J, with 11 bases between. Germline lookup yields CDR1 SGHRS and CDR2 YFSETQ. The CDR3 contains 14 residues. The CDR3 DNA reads TGCGCCAGCAGCTTGGACGGACAGCCGTACGAGCAGTACTTC. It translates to CASSLDGQPYEQYF.

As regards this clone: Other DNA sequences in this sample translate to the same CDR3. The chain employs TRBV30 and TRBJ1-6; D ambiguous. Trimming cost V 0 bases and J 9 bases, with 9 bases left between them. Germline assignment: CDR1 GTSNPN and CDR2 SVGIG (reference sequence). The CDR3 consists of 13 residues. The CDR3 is CAWSVLGGSPLHF. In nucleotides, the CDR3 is TGTGCCTGGAGTGTACTGGGCGGTTCACCCCTCCACTTT.

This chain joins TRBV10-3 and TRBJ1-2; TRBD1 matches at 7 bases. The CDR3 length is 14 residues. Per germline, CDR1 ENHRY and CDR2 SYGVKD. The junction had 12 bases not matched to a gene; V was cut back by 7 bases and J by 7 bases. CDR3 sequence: CAITVSTGDAGYTF. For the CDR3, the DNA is TGTGCCATCACTGTATCTACAGGGGATGCTGGCTACACCTTC.

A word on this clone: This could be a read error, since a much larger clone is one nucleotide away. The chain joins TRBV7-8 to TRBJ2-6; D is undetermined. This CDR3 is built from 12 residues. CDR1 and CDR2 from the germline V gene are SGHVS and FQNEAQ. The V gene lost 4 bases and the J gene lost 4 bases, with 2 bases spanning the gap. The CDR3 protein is CASSSGANVLTF. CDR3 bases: TGTGCCAGCAGCTCCGGGGCCAACGTCCTGACTTTC.

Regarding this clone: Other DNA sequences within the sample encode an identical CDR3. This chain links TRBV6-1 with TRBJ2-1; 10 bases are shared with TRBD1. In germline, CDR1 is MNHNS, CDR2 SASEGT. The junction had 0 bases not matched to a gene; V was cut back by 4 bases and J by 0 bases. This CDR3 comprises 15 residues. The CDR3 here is CASSGTGGSYNEQFF. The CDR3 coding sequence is TGTGCCAGCAGTGGGACAGGGGGCTCCTACAATGAGCAGTTCTTC.

CDR3 region: CASSQVEGRELFF. CDR3 DNA: TGCGCCAGCAGCCAAGTTGAGGGTAGGGAGCTGTTTTTT. The chain employs TRBV4-3 and TRBJ2-2; a possible D gene is TRBD2 (5 bases). V gave up 1 base and J gave up 9 bases, with 9 bases separating them. The CDR3 runs 13 residues. Germline assignment: CDR1 LGHNA and CDR2 YSLEER.